The subject of this entry is one T cell receptor beta chain. This CDR3 contains 16 residues. CDR1 is MDHEN, CDR2 SYDVKM, per germline. V lost 3 bases, J lost 4 bases, and 16 bases lay in between. This record belongs to a study of blood T cells in healthy people across ages. Then a second PCR, running roughly 7 to 12 cycles, was carried out with a sample-barcoded 5' primer and a J-beta primer mix. One entry per CDR3 protein results from TCRdb running MiXCR on the 5' RACE reads. The data hold around 1,000,000 distinct CDR3 sequences, with roughly 24% observed a single time. This same sample was also part of a study on T cells of mothers and their children. This second study says: From each mother came over 8.5 million TCR beta CDR3 reads, and from each child came 3 million to 3.5 million.

This TCR derives from a girl aged 2 to 9 in good health. This chain links TRBV28 with TRBJ1-5; TRBD1 might be the D (5 bases). The material sequenced was blood. The DNA of the CDR3 is TGTGCCAGCAGTTTCGGCCAGGGTATCGGGAATCAGCCCCAGCATTTT. It yields the protein CASSFGQGIGNQPQHF.